Below, 5 T cell receptor beta chains from the same sample are listed, as sequenced in a study of T cell responses to AZD1222 COVID-19 vaccine. Sequencing used immunoSEQ multiplex PCR; TCRdb keeps in-frame clones, though not all of them. The sample contains 180,000 or so clones, 92% of which appear only once. Sequenced here: peripheral blood, sampled 28 days after the second AZD1222 dose. The receptors were sampled from an adult who received the AZD1222 COVID-19 vaccine.

The CDR3 sequence: CASSPLAVVTLFDEQYF. CDR3 sequence (DNA): TGTGCCAGCTCACCACTAGCCGTTGTCACTCTCTTTGACGAGCAGTACTTC. The chain uses TRBV18 and TRBJ2-7, with unresolved D. V lost 1 base and J lost 5, with 21 bases in between. The CDR3 spans 17 residues. The germline gives CDR1 KGHSH, CDR2 LQKENI.

The V gene is TRBV25-1, the J gene TRBJ1-6; 8 bases are a match to TRBD1. The V gene's germline CDR1 is MGHDK and CDR2 SYGVNS. CDR3 length: 14 amino acids. The ends lost 4 bases at V and 12 bases at J; junction bases unmatched: 8. In nucleotides, the CDR3 is TGTGCCAGCAGTGCGGGACAGGATGTAGAACCCCTCCACTTT. This sequence encodes CASSAGQDVEPLHF.

This clone has only one observation. The V gene is TRBV4-3, the J gene TRBJ2-3; 9 nucleotides align to TRBD2. The trim removed 8 bases at V and 0 bases at J, leaving 21 bases unmatched. The CDR3 totals 20 residues. The germline gives CDR1 LGHNA, CDR2 YSLEER. DNA for the CDR3: TGCGCCAGCCGACGAAGGGGGACGACTAGCGGAGACACTAGCACAGATACGCAGTATTTT. Translation: CASRRRGTTSGDTSTDTQYF.

The CDR3 loop is CASSFSFSGTEAFF. The CDR3 DNA sequence: TGTGCCAGCAGTTTCAGCTTCTCCGGGACTGAAGCTTTCTTT. The chain links TRBV27 to TRBJ1-1; D unclear. Germline CDR1 MNHEY, CDR2 SMNVEV (reference sequence). The CDR3 extends over 14 amino acids. V was cut by 3 bases and J by 5 bases, with 13 bases left in between.

V is TRBV2 and J is TRBJ1-1, with 9 positions matching TRBD1. Germline CDR1 is SNHLY and CDR2 is FYNNEI. V was pared by 2 bases and J by 6 bases, with 7 bases of the junction left unmatched. This CDR3 region has 15 residues. The CDR3 here is CASSEWGTGFPEAFF. CDR3 sequence (DNA): TGTGCCAGCAGTGAATGGGGGACAGGGTTCCCTGAAGCTTTCTTT.